Each of the 16 T cell receptor beta chains below was sequenced from the same sample in a study of metastatic and nonmetastatic thyroid tumors. Each patient came to thyroid surgery without any prior treatment (of any kind). TCRdb re-processed the PCR reads through MiXCR. This sample has some 30,000 clones, with 10% to 14% found just once. The sample taken for sequencing was blood. These receptors were obtained from a female donor with papillary thyroid cancer or a benign thyroid nodule (not recorded which). Some clones in this sample may be carry-over from other donors' samples.

The CDR3 nucleotides read TGTGCCATCAGCTATAACAGCGGGAGTTTAGATGAGCAGTTCTTC. Translated, it gives CAISYNSGSLDEQFF. J is TRBJ2-1 and V is TRBV10-3, with TRBD2 matching 8 bases. Germline V gives CDR1 ENHRY, CDR2 SYGVKD. The V and J ends lost 6 bases and 8 bases, in that order; junction bases with no gene match: 12. The CDR3 is made up of 15 amino acids.

This clone was observed many times. The chain has TRBV20-1 and TRBJ1-6; possible D gene TRBD1, 6 bases. The CDR3 runs 14 residues. The germline CDR1 and CDR2 sequences are DFQATT and SNEGSKA (reference sequence). V was pared by 3 bases and J by 9 bases, with 15 bases between. The CDR3, as DNA: TGCAGTGCTAGGGGGGTCCAGGGGACTTCACCCCTCCACTTT. This gives the protein CSARGVQGTSPLHF.

The J gene is TRBJ2-5, the V gene TRBV30; 9 positions match TRBD1. V was pared by 2 bases and J by 6 bases, with 10 bases of the junction left unmatched. The CDR3 loop spans 15 amino acids. CDR1 GTSNPN and CDR2 SVGIG come from the germline V gene (reference sequence). The CDR3 DNA reads as TGTGCCTGGAGTACCAGGGACAGGGTGAGGAAGACCCAGTACTTC. This encodes CAWSTRDRVRKTQYF.

This clone appeared many times. V gene TRBV4-2 combines with J gene TRBJ1-2, with 8 bases that match TRBD1. The germline V gene has CDR1 LGHNA and CDR2 YNFKEQ. Trimming at V came to 4 bases and at J to 4 bases, leaving 20 bases not matched to a gene. The CDR3 spans 19 residues. CDR3 DNA sequence: TGTGCCAGCAGCCGCACAAGATTGGACAGGGCCGTAGGGAGCTATGGCTACACCTTC. Translating gives CASSRTRLDRAVGSYGYTF.

The CDR3 is CASSTRQGGYTF. In DNA, the CDR3 is TGTGCCAGTAGTACTCGACAGGGGGGCTACACCTTC. The rearrangement links TRBV19 to TRBJ1-2; 8 nucleotides match TRBD1. Germline-derived CDR1 and CDR2 are LNHDA and SQIVND (reference sequence). The CDR3 contains 12 residues. The V segment lost 4 bases and the J segment 8 bases; nucleotides outside the gene matches: 3.

The sample holds many counts of this clone. The gene calls are TRBV11-3 and TRBJ2-1; 13 positions agree with TRBD2. J gave up 6 bases and V 1 base, and 6 bases lay outside the gene matches. The CDR3 runs to 17 residues. CDR1 SGHNT and CDR2 YENEEA come from the germline V gene. This chain's CDR3 is CASSLGTSGRVSNEQFF. As DNA, the CDR3 is TGTGCCAGCAGCTTAGGGACTAGCGGGAGAGTAAGCAATGAGCAGTTCTTC.

This clone was found many times. The gene calls are TRBV3-1 and TRBJ2-7; maybe TRBD2 (5 bases). Germline CDR1 LGHDT, CDR2 YNNKEL (reference sequence). CDR3 size: 15 residues. Trimming took 1 base from V and 5 from J, leaving 15 bases between them. The CDR3 sequence: CASSQGGSLGNEQYF. The CDR3 DNA follows: TGTGCCAGCAGCCAAGGAGGGTCCCTAGGAAACGAGCAGTACTTC.

This clone occurred a few times. The genes are TRBV24-1 and TRBJ2-3, with D unresolved. Trimming shortened V by 3 bases and J by 2 bases, and 11 bases separated the two germline ends. Germline CDR1 KGHDR, CDR2 SFDVKD. The CDR3 extends over 15 amino acids. The CDR3 sequence: CATSDPVVSTDTQYF. CDR3 sequence (DNA): TGTGCCACCAGTGATCCAGTGGTATCCACAGATACGCAGTATTTT.

This clone has a count of ten or more. The chain couples TRBV4-1 to TRBJ2-7; 11 nucleotides line up with TRBD2. The germline V gene has CDR1 MGHRA and CDR2 YSYEKL. This CDR3 comprises 14 residues. V lost 3 bases and J lost 2; bases outside the gene matches: 0. The CDR3 sequence: CASSQTSGTYEQYF. The CDR3 coding sequence is TGCGCCAGCAGCCAGACTAGCGGGACCTACGAGCAGTACTTC.

In its sample, this clone is medium-sized (0.01 to 0.1%). The chain employs TRBV4-3 and TRBJ2-2; 7 bases agree with TRBD2. Trimming removed 7 bases from V and 1 base from J; junction bases left unmatched: 9. Germline-derived CDR1 and CDR2 are LGHNA and YSLEER. CDR3 length: 16 amino acids. The CDR3 spells CASTRAVAGNTGELFF. CDR3 sequence (DNA): TGCGCCAGCACCCGCGCTGTAGCGGGGAACACCGGGGAGCTGTTTTTT.

This chain uses TRBV7-2 with TRBJ2-7, with TRBD1 matching over 9 bases. CDR3 size: 15 residues. J was trimmed by 2 bases and V by 4 bases; bases with no gene match: 6. Looked up from germline, CDR1 is SGHTA and CDR2 is FQGNSA. CDR3 bases: TGTGCCAGCAGCTGGGGACAGGGAGGGGCCTACGAGCAGTACTTC. It specifies CASSWGQGGAYEQYF.

This clone was counted between two and nine times. The rearrangement uses TRBV6-2 or TRBV6-3 and TRBJ2-5, with D hard to call. The CDR3 covers 13 residues. Germline CDR1 is MNHEY and CDR2 is SVGEGT. The ends were cut back, 2 bases at V and 5 bases at J, with 9 bases in the middle. Here the CDR3 reads CASSYVARETQYF. The CDR3 DNA follows: TGTGCCAGCAGTTACGTAGCACGGGAGACCCAGTACTTC.

This clone was observed many times. The chain recombines TRBV19 with TRBJ1-2, with TRBD1 as a possible D gene (6 bases). The CDR3 length is 13 residues. Germline-derived CDR1 and CDR2 are LNHDA and SQIVND (reference sequence). V dropped 6 bases and J dropped 3 bases, with 11 bases sitting between them. The CDR3 protein is CASRNREDYGYTF. The DNA for the CDR3 is TGTGCCAGTAGGAACAGGGAGGACTATGGCTACACCTTC.

In this sample, this clone turned up many times. The chain combines TRBV14 with TRBJ2-1, with 8 bases identical to TRBD2. The V and J ends lost 4 bases and 4 bases, in that order; junction bases with no gene match: 9. The germline CDR1 and CDR2 sequences are SGHDN and FVKESK. CDR3 length equals 16 residues. Here the CDR3 DNA reads TGTGCCAGCAGCCGCGGGAGGATGGGGGCTTACAATGAGCAGTTCTTC. Amino acid sequence: CASSRGRMGAYNEQFF.

This clone was recorded at least ten times. The rearrangement uses TRBV2 and TRBJ2-2, with TRBD2 as a possible D gene (6 bases). The CDR3 sequence is 15 residues long. The germline gives CDR1 SNHLY, CDR2 FYNNEI. V was shortened by 0 bases and J by 1 base, with 6 bases between the two germline ends. CDR3 sequence: CASSEAGGNTGELFF. CDR3 DNA sequence: TGTGCCAGCAGTGAAGCGGGGGGGAACACCGGGGAGCTGTTTTTT.

This clone was observed many times. V gene TRBV7-9 combines with J gene TRBJ2-1; no definite D call. Trimming left V 5 bases short and J 5 bases short, with 10 bases between. From germline, CDR1 is SEHNR and CDR2 FQNEAQ (reference sequence). The CDR3 sequence is 13 residues long. The CDR3 nucleotides are TGTGCCAGCAGCCCGCCCAGCAACAATGAGCAGTTCTTC. Translated: CASSPPSNNEQFF.